This T cell receptor (beta chain) derives from a study of T cells in localized non-small cell lung cancer. General study results and limits: Analysis by sequencing included only one tumor region, so heterogeneity remains possible. Adjacent lung was found to contain a median approximately 60 of the top 100 tumor clones. Higher T cell density in the blood was associated with longer overall survival, whereas higher adjacent-lung clonality associated with shorter survival.

TCRdb keeps only in-frame clones here, not all; method: immunoSEQ multiplex PCR. The profile shows under 60,000 clones, roughly 89% of them singletons. Between the trimmed V and J ends, which lost 4 bases and 0 bases, there was a span of 14 bases. This CDR3 contains 16 residues. In germline, CDR1 is SGHRS, CDR2 YFSETQ. About this clone: Its antigen is not known.

This TCR was sampled from an older male donor with stage III squamous cell lung carcinoma. The sequencing here drew on peripheral blood, taken before any cancer treatment. The chain has TRBV5-1 and TRBJ2-1, with D maybe TRBD2 (5 bases). Here the CDR3 reads CASSPGLTSSYNEQFF. CDR3 sequence (DNA): TGCGCCAGCAGCCCAGGACTTACGAGCTCCTACAATGAGCAGTTCTTC.